This paragraph covers one T cell receptor beta chain sequence. Trimming shortened V by 6 bases and J by 9 bases, and 14 bases separated the two germline ends. Germline CDR1 and CDR2: MDHEN and SYDVKM. CDR3 length equals 13 residues. The data originate from a study of cytomegalovirus exposure and HLA in healthy donors. Study at large: For the approximately 390 genotyped donors, about 79% fell within the Caucasian-associated ancestry cluster.

Researchers ran the PCR with 60 Vbeta and 13 Jbeta primers. Generated by immunoSEQ multiplex PCR, the TCRdb table keeps only in-frame clones and is missing some. Of fewer than 200,000 clones in the sample, over 65% are singletons; the top ten hold 7.1%. The chain combines TRBV28 with TRBJ2-2; D gene unclear. This sequence originates from a middle-aged man in good health and CMV-seropositive. The sample was PBMCs. The CDR3 loop reads CASSPRTDRELFF. The DNA for the CDR3 is TGTGCCAGCAGCCCCAGAACAGACAGGGAGCTGTTTTTT.